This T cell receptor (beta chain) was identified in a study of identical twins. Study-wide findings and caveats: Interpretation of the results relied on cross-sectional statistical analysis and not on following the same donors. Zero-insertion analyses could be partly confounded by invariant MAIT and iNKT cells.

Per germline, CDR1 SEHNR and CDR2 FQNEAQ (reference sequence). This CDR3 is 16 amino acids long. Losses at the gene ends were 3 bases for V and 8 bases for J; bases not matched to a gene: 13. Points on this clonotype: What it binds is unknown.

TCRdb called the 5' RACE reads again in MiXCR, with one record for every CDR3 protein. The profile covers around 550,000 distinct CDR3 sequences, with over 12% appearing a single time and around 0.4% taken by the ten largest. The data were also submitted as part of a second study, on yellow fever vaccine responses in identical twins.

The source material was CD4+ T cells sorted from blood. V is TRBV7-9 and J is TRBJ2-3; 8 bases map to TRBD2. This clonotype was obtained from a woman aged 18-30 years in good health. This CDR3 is CASSLASGLVSGTQYF. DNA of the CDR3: TGTGCCAGCAGCTTGGCTTCGGGACTAGTGTCTGGTACGCAGTATTTT.